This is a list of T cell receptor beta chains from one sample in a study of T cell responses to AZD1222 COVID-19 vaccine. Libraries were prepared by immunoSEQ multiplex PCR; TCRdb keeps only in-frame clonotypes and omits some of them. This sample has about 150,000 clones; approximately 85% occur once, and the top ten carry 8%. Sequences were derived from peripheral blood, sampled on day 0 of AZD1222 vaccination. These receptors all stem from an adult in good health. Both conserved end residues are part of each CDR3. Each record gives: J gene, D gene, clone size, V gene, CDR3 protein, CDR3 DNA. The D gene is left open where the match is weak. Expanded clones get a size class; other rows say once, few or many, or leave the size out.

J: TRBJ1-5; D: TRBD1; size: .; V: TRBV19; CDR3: CASSIGQGAQPQHF; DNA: TGTGCCAGTAGTATCGGGCAGGGGGCTCAGCCCCAGCATTTT
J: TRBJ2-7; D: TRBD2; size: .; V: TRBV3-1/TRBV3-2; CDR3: CASSQDLAGAYEQYF; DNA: TGTGCCAGCAGCCAAGACCTAGCGGGAGCCTACGAGCAGTACTTC
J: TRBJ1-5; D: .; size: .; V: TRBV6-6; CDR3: CASSLGRVGGQPQHF; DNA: TGTGCCAGCAGTCTTGGGAGGGTCGGCGGGCAGCCCCAGCATTTT
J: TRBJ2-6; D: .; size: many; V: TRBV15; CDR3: CATSLRVTGANVLTF; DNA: TGTGCCACCAGCCTCAGGGTGACTGGGGCCAACGTCCTGACTTTC
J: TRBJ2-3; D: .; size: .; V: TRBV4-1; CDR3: CASSQGGRPFSSTDTQYF; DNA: TGCGCCAGCAGCCAAGGAGGAAGGCCATTCTCTAGCACAGATACGCAGTATTTT
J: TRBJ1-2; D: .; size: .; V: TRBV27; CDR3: CASSSGVGYGYTF; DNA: TGTGCCAGCAGTTCAGGGGTTGGTTATGGCTACACCTTC
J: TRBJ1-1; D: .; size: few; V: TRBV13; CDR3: CASSSYWGNTEAFF; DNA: TGTGCCAGCAGCTCCTATTGGGGTAACACTGAAGCTTTCTTT
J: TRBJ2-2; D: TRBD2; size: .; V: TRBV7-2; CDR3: CASSFTSGGATGELFF; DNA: TGTGCCAGCAGCTTTACTAGCGGGGGGGCCACCGGGGAGCTGTTTTTT
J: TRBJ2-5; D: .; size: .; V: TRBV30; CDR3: CAWGYEQETQYF; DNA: TGTGCCTGGGGATACGAGCAAGAGACCCAGTACTTC
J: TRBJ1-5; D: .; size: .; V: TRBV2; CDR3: CASSEDGKPNQPQHF; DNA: TGTGCCAGCAGTGAAGACGGGAAGCCCAATCAGCCCCAGCATTTT
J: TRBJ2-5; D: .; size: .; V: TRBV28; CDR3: CASSLRPARETQYF; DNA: TGTGCCAGCAGTTTACGGCCGGCGAGGGAGACCCAGTACTTC
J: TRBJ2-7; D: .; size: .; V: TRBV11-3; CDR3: CASSTVETGETYEQYF; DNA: TGTGCCAGCAGCACCGTGGAGACAGGAGAAACCTACGAGCAGTACTTC
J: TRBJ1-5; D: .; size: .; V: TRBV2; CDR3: CASSDNQPQHF; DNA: TGTGCCAGCAGTGATAATCAGCCCCAGCATTTT
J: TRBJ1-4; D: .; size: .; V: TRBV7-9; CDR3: CASSPGTHFNEKLFF; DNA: TGTGCCAGCAGCCCTGGGACACATTTTAATGAAAAACTGTTTTTT
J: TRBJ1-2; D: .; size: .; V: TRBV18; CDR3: CASSPLGQGHGYTF; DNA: TGTGCCAGCTCACCTCTTGGGCAGGGGCATGGCTACACCTTC
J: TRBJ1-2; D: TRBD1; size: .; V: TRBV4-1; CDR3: CASSQEGRGSYGYTF; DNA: TGCGCCAGCAGCCAAGAAGGCAGGGGGTCTTATGGCTACACCTTC
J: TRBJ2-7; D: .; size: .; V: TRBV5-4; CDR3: CASSFRGAYEQYF; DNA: TGTGCCAGCAGCTTCCGGGGTGCCTACGAGCAGTACTTC
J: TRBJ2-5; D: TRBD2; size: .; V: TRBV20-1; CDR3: CSASIPSGVDYQETQYF; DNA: TGCAGTGCTAGTATCCCTAGCGGGGTCGACTACCAAGAGACCCAGTACTTC
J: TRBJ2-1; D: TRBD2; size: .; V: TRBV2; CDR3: CASTQSGSSYNEQFF; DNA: TGTGCCAGCACCCAGAGCGGGAGCTCCTACAATGAGCAGTTCTTC
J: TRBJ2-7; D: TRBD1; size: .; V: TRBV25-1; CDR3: CASTGWDRGTYEQYF; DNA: TGTGCCAGCACCGGTTGGGACAGGGGCACCTACGAGCAGTACTTC
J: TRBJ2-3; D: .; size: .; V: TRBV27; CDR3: CASSSPRVAASGDTQYF; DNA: TGTGCCAGCAGCTCGCCCCGAGTAGCGGCCTCGGGGGATACGCAGTATTTT
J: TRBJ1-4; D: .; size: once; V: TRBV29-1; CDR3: CSASRGDEKLFF; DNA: TGCAGCGCATCCCGAGGTGATGAAAAACTGTTTTTT
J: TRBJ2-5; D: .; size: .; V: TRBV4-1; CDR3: CASSQGMRGGGETQYF; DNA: TGCGCCAGCAGCCAGGGAATGCGGGGCGGAGGAGAGACCCAGTACTTC
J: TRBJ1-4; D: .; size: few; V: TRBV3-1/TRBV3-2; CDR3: CASSLSTTNEKLFF; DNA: TGTGCCAGCAGCCTGTCTACAACTAATGAAAAACTGTTTTTT
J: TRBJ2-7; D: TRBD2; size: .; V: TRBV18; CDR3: CASSPQRESHQYF; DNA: TGTGCCAGCTCACCACAGCGGGAGTCGCACCAGTACTTC
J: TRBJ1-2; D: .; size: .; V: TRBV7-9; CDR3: CAGAGTLSYGYTF; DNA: TGTGCCGGCGCCGGGACACTGTCCTATGGCTACACCTTC
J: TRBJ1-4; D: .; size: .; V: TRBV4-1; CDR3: CASSQVLRASEKLFF; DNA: TGCGCCAGCAGCCAAGTCCTGAGGGCGAGCGAAAAACTGTTTTTT
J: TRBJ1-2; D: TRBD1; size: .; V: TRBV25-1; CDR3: CASSNRGLYGYTF; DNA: TGTGCCAGCAGCAACAGGGGGCTATATGGCTACACCTTC
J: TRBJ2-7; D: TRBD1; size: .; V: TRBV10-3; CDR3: CAISDGTGLKLRTYEQYF; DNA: TGTGCCATCAGTGATGGGACAGGGCTGAAATTAAGAACCTACGAGCAGTACTTC
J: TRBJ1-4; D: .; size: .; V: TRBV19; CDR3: CASRESRGREKLFF; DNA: TGTGCCAGTAGGGAATCGCGGGGGCGTGAAAAACTGTTTTTT
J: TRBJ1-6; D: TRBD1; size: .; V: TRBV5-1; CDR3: CASSTGTGGNSPLHF; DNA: TGCGCCAGCAGCACGGGGACAGGGGGGAATTCACCCCTCCACTTT
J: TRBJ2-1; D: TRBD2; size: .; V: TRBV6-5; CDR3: CASSYSLAGRNEQFF; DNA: TGTGCCAGCAGTTACTCCCTAGCGGGACGCAATGAGCAGTTCTTC
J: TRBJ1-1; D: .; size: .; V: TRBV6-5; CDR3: CASSFRGNTEAFF; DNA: TGTGCCAGCAGTTTCAGAGGGAACACTGAAGCTTTCTTT
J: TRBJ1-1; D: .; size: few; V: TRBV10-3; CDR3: CAISESAGRGLAFF; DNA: TGTGCCATCAGTGAGTCCGCGGGACGGGGATTGGCTTTCTTT
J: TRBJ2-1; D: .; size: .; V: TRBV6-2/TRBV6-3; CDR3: CASSYLRYNEQFF; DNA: TGTGCCAGCAGTTATCTACGGTACAATGAGCAGTTCTTC
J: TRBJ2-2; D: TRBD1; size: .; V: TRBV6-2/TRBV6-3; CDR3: CASSYLGGLNTGELFF; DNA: TGTGCCAGCAGTTACTTAGGGGGCCTAAACACCGGGGAGCTGTTTTTT
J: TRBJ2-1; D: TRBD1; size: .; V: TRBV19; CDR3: CASSSGEGAAVNEQFF; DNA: TGTGCCAGTAGCTCTGGTGAGGGGGCGGCCGTAAATGAGCAGTTCTTC
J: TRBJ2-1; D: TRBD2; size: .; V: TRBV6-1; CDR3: CASSGLAGVSYNEQFF; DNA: TGTGCCAGCAGTGGATTAGCGGGAGTATCCTACAATGAGCAGTTCTTC
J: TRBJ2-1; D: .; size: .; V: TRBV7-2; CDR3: CASSLNLASEQFF; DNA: TGTGCCAGCAGCTTAAATCTGGCGTCTGAGCAGTTCTTC
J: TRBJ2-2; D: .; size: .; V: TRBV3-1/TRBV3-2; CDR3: CASSQALAGELFF; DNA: TGTGCCAGCAGCCAAGCCCTAGCCGGGGAGCTGTTTTTT
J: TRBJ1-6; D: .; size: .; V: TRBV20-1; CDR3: CSAEYGRSLHF; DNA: TGCAGTGCCGAATATGGGAGATCCCTCCACTTT
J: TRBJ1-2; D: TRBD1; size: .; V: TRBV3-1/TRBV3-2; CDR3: CASRTTGGAGIGGYTF; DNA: TGTGCCAGCAGAACAACAGGGGGCGCGGGGATCGGTGGCTACACCTTC
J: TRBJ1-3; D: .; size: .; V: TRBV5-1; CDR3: CASSLVDASSGNTIYF; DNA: TGCGCCAGCAGCTTGGTTGACGCAAGCTCTGGAAACACCATATATTTT
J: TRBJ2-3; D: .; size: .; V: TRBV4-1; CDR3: CASSQEGRDTLGTDTQYF; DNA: TGCGCCAGCAGCCAAGAGGGCCGGGACACCCTTGGCACAGATACGCAGTATTTT
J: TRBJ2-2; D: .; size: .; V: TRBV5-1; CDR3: CASSLAPGRNTGELFF; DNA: TGCGCCAGCAGCTTGGCCCCGGGACGCAACACCGGGGAGCTGTTTTTT
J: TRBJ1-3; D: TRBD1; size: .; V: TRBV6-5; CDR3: CASIGTVGDTIYF; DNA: TGTGCCAGCATAGGGACAGTAGGGGACACCATATATTTT
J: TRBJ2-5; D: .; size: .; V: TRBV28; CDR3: CASSFVWETQYF; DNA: TGTGCCAGCAGTTTTGTTTGGGAGACCCAGTACTTC
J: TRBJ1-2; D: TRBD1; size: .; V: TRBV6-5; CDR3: CASSYTTGNYGYTF; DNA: TGTGCCAGCAGTTACACGACAGGGAACTATGGCTACACCTTC
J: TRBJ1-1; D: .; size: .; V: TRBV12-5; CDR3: CASGLVLRADTEAFF; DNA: TGTGCTAGTGGTTTGGTACTGAGGGCGGACACTGAAGCTTTCTTT
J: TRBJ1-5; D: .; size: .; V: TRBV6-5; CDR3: CASSSTGPNQPQHF; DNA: TGTGCCAGCAGTTCTACAGGGCCGAATCAGCCCCAGCATTTT